These 17 T cell receptor beta chains were sequenced from one sample in a study of high-grade serous ovarian cancer treatment subgroups. Tumor samples were taken before definitive surgery or chemotherapy. Clones were sequenced by immunoSEQ multiplex PCR, and TCRdb holds only the in-frame ones, with some missing. The profile shows under 8,000 clones, approximately 78% of them singletons. What was sequenced was tumor tissue. These receptors all stem from a human donor with high-grade serous ovarian cancer.

The rearrangement joins TRBV11-3 to TRBJ2-7; 11 nucleotides line up with TRBD1. The germline CDR1 and CDR2 sequences are SGHNT and YENEEA. V shed 6 bases, J shed 0 bases, and the junction held 7 bases outside the gene matches. The CDR3 covers 16 residues. CDR3 bases: TGTGCCAGCAGTTACCCCGGGACAGGGGGCTCCTACGAGCAGTACTTC. Encoded protein: CASSYPGTGGSYEQYF.

The CDR3 sequence is CAYWRGGELFF. DNA of the CDR3: TGTGCCTACTGGAGGGGCGGGGAGCTGTTTTTT. The V and J genes are TRBV7-2 and TRBJ2-2; tentatively, D is TRBD2 (6 bases). Trimming removed 11 bases from V and 7 bases from J, with 11 bases in between. The CDR3 spans 11 residues. Germline V CDR1 and CDR2: SGHTA, FQGNSA.

DNA of the CDR3: TGCGCCAGCAGCCAAGAGTTTACCCCGGACAGTGAGCAGTTCTTC. As protein: CASSQEFTPDSEQFF. This chain joins TRBV4-3 and TRBJ2-1, with D possibly TRBD1 on 6 matching bases. The CDR3 sequence is 15 residues long. V was clipped by 0 bases and J by 9 bases, with 15 bases between them. Germline V gene sequence: CDR1 LGHNA, CDR2 YSLEER.

V usage is TRBV14 and J usage is TRBJ2-7; D is unresolved. The CDR3 extends over 12 amino acids. Looked up from germline, CDR1 is SGHDN and CDR2 is FVKESK. V gave up 6 bases and J gave up 2 bases, with 8 bases separating them. CDR3 amino acids: CASSPSAYEQYF. CDR3 sequence (DNA): TGTGCCAGCAGTCCGTCGGCCTACGAGCAGTACTTC.

The CDR3 nucleotides read TGCGCCAGCAGCTTGGAAGGACTAGCGGGGTACAATGAGCAGTTCTTC. It is translated as CASSLEGLAGYNEQFF. This chain connects TRBV5-1 to TRBJ2-1; 12 bases match TRBD2. Trimming cost V 0 bases and J 4 bases; bases outside gene matches: 2. The CDR3 contains 16 residues. Germline CDR1 SGHRS, CDR2 YFSETQ.

The chain employs TRBV7-6 and TRBJ2-7, with D possibly TRBD2 on 6 matching bases. The CDR3 covers 14 residues. Deletions cut 2 bases from V and 3 bases from J, with 11 bases between. Per germline, CDR1 SGHVS and CDR2 FNYEAQ. The CDR3 spells CASSLRGAHYEQYF. The CDR3 region has the DNA TGTGCCAGCAGCTTACGCGGGGCACACTACGAGCAGTACTTC.

J is TRBJ1-2 and V is TRBV18; tentatively, D is TRBD1 (6 bases). The V end lost 2 bases, the J end lost 3 bases, and 10 bases lay between the germline ends. This CDR3 has 14 amino acids. Germline V CDR1 and CDR2: KGHSH, LQKENI. Here the CDR3 DNA reads TGTGCCAGCTCACCATGGGAGGGGGACTATGGCTACACCTTC. Its translation is CASSPWEGDYGYTF. Full variable domain (remainder filled in from reference TRBV18 and TRBJ1-2): NAGVMQNPRHLVRRRGQEARLRCSPMKGHSHVYWYRQLPEEGLKFMVYLQKENIIDESGMPKERFSAEFPKEGPSILRIQQVVRGDSAAYFCASSPWEGDYGYTFGSGTRLTVV.

V gene TRBV19 combines with J gene TRBJ2-3; 9 nucleotides line up with TRBD1. Germline CDR1 LNHDA, CDR2 SQIVND (reference sequence). The CDR3 extends over 15 amino acids. With V trimmed by 7 bases and J by 2 bases, 7 bases remained unmatched. The CDR3 DNA is TGTGCCAGTAAGGACAGGGGATCTTTCACAGATACGCAGTATTTT. Protein: CASKDRGSFTDTQYF.

This clone was seen a handful of times. The V call is TRBV30, the J call TRBJ2-7, with D unclear. V was trimmed by 0 bases and J by 5 bases, leaving 5 bases between them. There are 11 residues in the CDR3. Germline V gives CDR1 GTSNPN, CDR2 SVGIG (reference sequence). This CDR3 reads CAWSVQNEQYF. In DNA form, the CDR3 reads TGTGCCTGGAGTGTTCAAAACGAGCAGTACTTC.

The chain employs TRBV7-2 and TRBJ2-1, with TRBD2 matching over 13 bases. The CDR3 extends over 15 amino acids. Germline V gene lookup returns CDR1 SGHTA and CDR2 FQGNSA. The V and J ends lost 7 bases and 12 bases, in that order; junction bases with no gene match: 12. CDR3 DNA sequence: TGTGCCAGCAACCCTATTGGACTAGCGGGAGCGGGGCAGTTCTTC. It encodes CASNPIGLAGAGQFF.

The CDR3 DNA follows: TGTGCCAGCTCACTGGCCGAACGGTATAGGGAGTACTTC. As protein: CASSLAERYREYF. This chain joins TRBV18 and TRBJ2-7; D remains ambiguous. Trimming took 4 bases from V and 11 from J, leaving 18 bases between them. Germline CDR1 is KGHSH and CDR2 is LQKENI. The CDR3 is 13 residues long.

This chain connects TRBV28 to TRBJ2-7, with TRBD2 identical over 10 bases. Germline values: CDR1 MDHEN, CDR2 SYDVKM. Trimming at V came to 3 bases and at J to 5 bases, leaving 10 bases not matched to a gene. The CDR3 has 16 amino acids. CDR3 protein: CASSFGLAGVVDEQYF. As DNA, the CDR3 is TGTGCCAGCAGTTTCGGGCTAGCGGGAGTGGTGGACGAGCAGTACTTC.

CDR3 coding DNA: TGTGCCAGTAGTATTTTCGGGGGGGGACAGGTGTCCGGGGAGCTGTTTTTT. Protein: CASSIFGGGQVSGELFF. This rearrangement joins TRBV19 to TRBJ2-2; D is possibly TRBD1 or TRBD2 (8 bases each). The V end lost 3 bases, the J end lost 6 bases, and 20 bases lay between the germline ends. This CDR3 spans 17 amino acids. CDR1 LNHDA and CDR2 SQIVND come from the germline V gene (reference sequence).

This clone occurred once. The J gene is TRBJ2-2, the V gene TRBV10-3; 12 nucleotides line up with TRBD2. The V segment lost 6 bases and the J segment 8 bases; nucleotides outside the gene matches: 10. The CDR3 consists of 16 residues. Germline-derived CDR1 and CDR2 are ENHRY and SYGVKD. CDR3 nucleotides: TGTGCCATCAGGGGGACTAGCGGGCCGACGGCGGGGGAGCTGTTTTTT. It yields the protein CAIRGTSGPTAGELFF.

The chain employs TRBV27 and TRBJ1-4, with D perhaps matching TRBD1 (6 bases). This CDR3 is built from 14 residues. Germline CDR1 is MNHEY and CDR2 is SMNVEV (reference sequence). V was clipped by 5 bases and J by 7 bases, with 14 bases between them. The CDR3 DNA follows: TGTGCCAGCAGTAATACAGGGCTAGGTGAAAAACTGTTTTTT. Translated: CASSNTGLGEKLFF.

The rearrangement uses TRBV5-6 and TRBJ1-1, with D tentatively TRBD1 (6 bases). Trimming stripped 3 bases from V and 1 base from J, with 13 bases between. In germline, CDR1 is SGHDT, CDR2 YYEEEE. The CDR3 totals 15 residues. For the CDR3, the DNA is TGTGCCAGCAGCTCAGCCGGGACATCGAACACTGAAGCTTTCTTT. This codes for CASSSAGTSNTEAFF.

The chain employs TRBV19 and TRBJ1-2, with D unresolved. CDR3 length: 15 residues. Germline CDR1 LNHDA, CDR2 SQIVND (reference sequence). Trimming removed 3 bases at V and 4 bases at J, with 15 bases between. In nucleotides, the CDR3 is TGTGCCAGTAGTATTGGCGGGCAGTCTGTCTATGGCTACACCTTC. Translated: CASSIGGQSVYGYTF.